These 30 T cell receptor beta chains were sequenced from one sample in a study of shared clonotypes between healthy human individuals. Some clones are missing from TCRdb's copy, which holds only in-frame ones; the method was immunoSEQ multiplex PCR. The sample shows fewer than 1.8 million clones, just under 99% of them seen only once. Source material: naive CD4+ T cells sorted from blood. Subset noted: CD45RA+ positively selected. The receptors originated from a man younger than 40 in good health.

The CDR3 bases are TGTGCCACAGCGAGACTAGCGGGAACAGATACGCAGTATTTT. It translates to CATARLAGTDTQYF. The V and J genes are TRBV2 and TRBJ2-3, with 11 bases aligning to TRBD2. This CDR3 contains 14 residues. Losses at the gene ends were 10 bases for V and 3 bases for J; bases not matched to a gene: 6. Germline assignment: CDR1 SNHLY and CDR2 FYNNEI.

A note on this clone: Other DNA sequences in the sample encode the same CDR3. The V and J genes are TRBV28 and TRBJ1-5; D unclear. This CDR3 spans 11 amino acids. Per germline, CDR1 MDHEN and CDR2 SYDVKM. The V end was cut by 4 bases, the J end by 6 bases, with 4 bases between. CDR3 region: CASSSPQPQHF. CDR3 nucleotide sequence: TGTGCCAGCAGTTCCCCTCAGCCCCAGCATTTT.

V is TRBV10-2 and J is TRBJ2-5, with 8 bases that match TRBD2. CDR3 size: 15 residues. The junction had 8 bases not matched to a gene; V was cut back by 4 bases and J by 4 bases. Per germline, CDR1 WSHSY and CDR2 SAAADI. The CDR3 DNA reads as TGCGCCAGCAGTGTGAGCGGGAGTTTGGTAGAGACCCAGTACTTC. It translates to CASSVSGSLVETQYF.

The chain employs TRBV19 and TRBJ2-1; 8 bases are shared with TRBD2. V gave up 7 bases and J gave up 7 bases; unmatched junction bases: 15. The CDR3 loop spans 16 amino acids. Germline loops: CDR1 LNHDA, CDR2 SQIVND (reference sequence). The CDR3: CASTLSGRDRMNEQFF. The CDR3 DNA follows: TGTGCCAGTACCCTAAGCGGGAGAGACAGGATGAATGAGCAGTTCTTC.

This chain joins TRBV28 and TRBJ2-7, with no clear D. The CDR3 runs to 12 residues. V was cut by 6 bases and J by 4 bases, with 10 bases left in between. Germline V gives CDR1 MDHEN, CDR2 SYDVKM. CDR3 sequence: CASSPPQYEQYF. In nucleotides, the CDR3 is TGTGCCAGCAGCCCGCCTCAGTACGAGCAGTACTTC.

The chain recombines TRBV5-1 with TRBJ1-5; D uncertain. V dropped 4 bases and J dropped 3 bases, with 11 bases sitting between them. This CDR3 comprises 14 residues. CDR1 and CDR2 from the germline V gene are SGHRS and YFSETQ. This CDR3 reads CASSTDGNNQPQHF. The CDR3, as DNA: TGCGCCAGCAGCACGGACGGTAACAATCAGCCCCAGCATTTT.

J is TRBJ2-2 and V is TRBV15; 10 bases agree with TRBD2. The germline V gene encodes CDR1 LNHNV and CDR2 YYDKDF (reference sequence). After removal of 0 bases from V and 5 bases from J, the junction contained 6 bases not matched to a gene. This CDR3 spans 17 amino acids. DNA for the CDR3: TGTGCCACCAGCAGAGAGGCTAGCGGGAGTTGGACCGGGGAGCTGTTTTTT. Translating gives CATSREASGSWTGELFF.

A note on this clone: This specimen includes other DNA sequences encoding the same CDR3. This chain links TRBV9 with TRBJ2-1, with D perhaps being TRBD1 or TRBD2 (5 bases each). V was shortened by 1 base and J by 0 bases, with 11 bases between the two germline ends. The CDR3 covers 16 residues. Germline assignment: CDR1 SGDLS and CDR2 YYNGEE. CDR3 residues: CASSVRGVSSYNEQFF. The CDR3, as DNA: TGTGCCAGCAGCGTAAGAGGGGTAAGCTCCTACAATGAGCAGTTCTTC.

V is TRBV28 and J is TRBJ2-5; 7 positions agree with TRBD1. This CDR3 has 13 amino acids. Germline CDR1 MDHEN, CDR2 SYDVKM. J lost 5 bases, V lost 5 bases, and 5 bases had no gene match. CDR3 nucleotide sequence: TGTGCCAGCAGTGTTACAGGGGAGGAGACCCAGTACTTC. Residues: CASSVTGEETQYF.

The rearrangement uses TRBV28 and TRBJ2-7; D is perhaps TRBD1 or TRBD2 (5 bases each). This CDR3 is 13 amino acids long. Between the trimmed V and J ends, which lost 10 bases and 6 bases, there was a span of 19 bases. Germline V gene sequence: CDR1 MDHEN, CDR2 SYDVKM. The DNA for the CDR3 is TGTGCCACGAAGAAGGGGCTCCGGGGCGAGCAGTACTTC. Translated: CATKKGLRGEQYF.

The chain recombines TRBV19 with TRBJ2-7, with 7 bases fitting TRBD1. Germline CDR1 LNHDA, CDR2 SQIVND (reference sequence). The CDR3 has 15 amino acids. After removal of 3 bases from V and 3 bases from J, the junction contained 8 bases not matched to a gene. The CDR3 DNA follows: TGTGCCAGTAGTATCACGACAGGGCCGTTCTACGAGCAGTACTTC. Amino acid sequence: CASSITTGPFYEQYF.

The chain uses TRBV18 and TRBJ2-1; D ambiguous. The CDR3 contains 13 residues. The germline CDR1 and CDR2 sequences are KGHSH and LQKENI. V lost 2 bases, J lost 3 bases, and 5 bases lay in between. The CDR3 DNA reads as TGTGCCAGCTCACCATCTCTCTACAATGAGCAGTTCTTC. Amino acids: CASSPSLYNEQFF.

V usage is TRBV7-9 and J usage is TRBJ2-7, with 9 bases fitting TRBD1. The length of the CDR3 is 13 residues. The germline V gene has CDR1 SEHNR and CDR2 FQNEAQ (reference sequence). The V and J ends lost 6 bases and 3 bases, in that order; junction bases with no gene match: 3. CDR3 DNA sequence: TGTGCCAGCAGGCGGGACAGGGTCTACGAGCAGTACTTC. This sequence encodes CASRRDRVYEQYF.

The chain recombines TRBV5-1 with TRBJ2-1, with 11 bases matching TRBD2. J gave up 8 bases and V 7 bases, and 11 bases lay outside the gene matches. Germline assignment: CDR1 SGHRS and CDR2 YFSETQ. This CDR3 is 15 amino acids long. For the CDR3, the DNA is TGCGCCAGCGGACGGACTAGCGGGCCAGGAGATGAGCAGTTCTTC. It codes for CASGRTSGPGDEQFF.

In DNA, the CDR3 is TGTGCCAGCAGTTTAAATTTGGCTTATGGGTTGAAAAATGAGCAGTTCTTC. Translating it yields CASSLNLAYGLKNEQFF. V and J are TRBV28 and TRBJ2-1; D remains unclear. Trimming removed 2 bases at V and 7 bases at J, with 21 bases between. The CDR3 is made up of 17 amino acids. Germline CDR1 MDHEN, CDR2 SYDVKM.

The chain uses TRBV4-1 and TRBJ1-4, with 7 nucleotides matching TRBD1. Germline CDR1 and CDR2: MGHRA and YSYEKL. This CDR3 has 16 residues. Germline trimming cut 3 bases from V and 0 bases from J; bases unmatched to any gene: 4. CDR3 nucleotides: TGCGCCAGCAGCCAGGGGGACAGCGCAACTAATGAAAAACTGTTTTTT. This codes for CASSQGDSATNEKLFF.

This chain connects TRBV5-1 to TRBJ2-1, with unresolved D. From germline, CDR1 is SGHRS and CDR2 YFSETQ. V lost 2 bases and J lost 2, with 11 bases in between. The CDR3 is 15 residues long. This chain's CDR3 is CASSLSPPTYNEQFF. In nucleotides, the CDR3 is TGCGCCAGCAGCTTAAGCCCCCCAACCTACAATGAGCAGTTCTTC.

The chain is built from TRBV7-2 and TRBJ2-7; no firm D call. This CDR3 contains 16 residues. V was trimmed by 3 bases and J by 4 bases, leaving 19 bases between them. Germline V gives CDR1 SGHTA, CDR2 FQGNSA. The CDR3 loop is CASSFAPRGLRYEQYF. CDR3 bases: TGTGCCAGCAGCTTTGCCCCGAGAGGTTTAAGGTACGAGCAGTACTTC.

The genes are TRBV6-5 and TRBJ2-1; 11 bases map to TRBD2. Germline CDR1 is MNHEY and CDR2 is SVGAGI. The length of the CDR3 is 15 residues. The J segment lost 4 bases and the V segment lost 5 bases, leaving 4 bases of the junction unmatched. The chain's CDR3 is CASSAGTSGYNEQFF. As DNA, the CDR3 is TGTGCCAGCAGTGCCGGGACTAGCGGATACAATGAGCAGTTCTTC.

J is TRBJ1-5 and V is TRBV11-2; 9 bases fit TRBD1. The J segment lost 8 bases and the V segment lost 0 bases, leaving 5 bases of the junction unmatched. The CDR3 is 15 amino acids. Germline loops: CDR1 SGHAT, CDR2 FQNNGV. CDR3 amino acids: CASSLETGGYEPQHF. CDR3 sequence (DNA): TGTGCCAGCAGCTTAGAGACAGGGGGTTATGAGCCCCAGCATTTT.

The CDR3 bases are TGTGCCAGCAGCTTAGGGACAGGGGGTCTAAGGGCCACAGATACGCAGTATTTT. This sequence encodes CASSLGTGGLRATDTQYF. The V and J genes are TRBV5-4 and TRBJ2-3; 11 bases align to TRBD1. The V gene end was trimmed by 2 bases and the J gene end by 2 bases; junction bases not matched to a gene: 10. The CDR3 spans 18 residues. Germline CDR1 and CDR2: SGHNT and YYREEE (reference sequence).

The chain is built from TRBV18 and TRBJ1-4; maybe TRBD1 (5 bases). The V end was cut by 6 bases, the J end by 7 bases, with 12 bases between. There are 13 residues in the CDR3. CDR1 KGHSH and CDR2 LQKENI come from the germline V gene. DNA for the CDR3: TGTGCCAGCTCTAAGGGGCAGGGTGAAAAACTGTTTTTT. It codes for CASSKGQGEKLFF.

CDR3 in DNA: TGCGCCAGCAGCGTGGACAACTACAATGAGCAGTTCTTC. It translates to CASSVDNYNEQFF. The gene calls are TRBV5-1 and TRBJ2-1; possible D gene TRBD1, 5 bases. Trimming removed 4 bases from V and 3 bases from J, with 8 bases in between. The CDR3 is 13 residues long. The germline gives CDR1 SGHRS, CDR2 YFSETQ.

The chain is built from TRBV5-4 and TRBJ1-2, with 11 bases aligning to TRBD1. CDR1 SGHNT and CDR2 YYREEE come from the germline V gene (reference sequence). The CDR3 is 15 amino acids. The V and J ends lost 4 bases and 5 bases, in that order; junction bases with no gene match: 7. The chain's CDR3 is CASSPGTGGRYGYTF. The CDR3, as DNA: TGTGCCAGCAGCCCCGGGACAGGGGGGAGGTATGGCTACACCTTC.

The rearrangement joins TRBV5-6 to TRBJ2-1; 9 bases are shared with TRBD2. The length of the CDR3 is 19 residues. Per germline, CDR1 SGHDT and CDR2 YYEEEE. The V and J ends lost 4 bases and 9 bases, in that order; junction bases with no gene match: 23. In nucleotides, the CDR3 is TGTGCCAGCAGCAAACCTGGGGCCCTTGGGACTAGCATCGTTGGTGAGCAGTTCTTC. This gives the protein CASSKPGALGTSIVGEQFF.

V gene TRBV2 combines with J gene TRBJ1-4; D is possibly TRBD1 (5 bases). Germline V gene data show CDR1 as SNHLY and CDR2 as FYNNEI. The ends were cut back, 4 bases at V and 5 bases at J, with 11 bases in the middle. This CDR3 is 14 amino acids long. The CDR3, as DNA: TGTGCCAGCAGTGTGAACAGGAGAAATGAAAAACTGTTTTTT. It translates to CASSVNRRNEKLFF. Drawing the rest from reference TRBV2 and TRBJ1-4, the complete variable domain is EPEVTQTPSHQVTQMGQEVILRCVPISNHLYFYWYRQILGQKVEFLVSFYNNEISEKSEIFDDQFSVERPDGSNFTLKIRSTKLEDSAMYFCASSVNRRNEKLFFGSGTQLSVL.

The V call is TRBV4-1, the J call TRBJ2-3; 9 bases agree with TRBD2. Germline lookup yields CDR1 MGHRA and CDR2 YSYEKL. This CDR3 region has 15 residues. The V and J ends lost 3 bases and 1 base, in that order; junction bases with no gene match: 2. The DNA for the CDR3 is TGCGCCAGCAGCCAGAGACTAGCGGGCACAGATACGCAGTATTTT. This gives the protein CASSQRLAGTDTQYF.

The chain links TRBV11-2 to TRBJ2-3; D may be TRBD2 (6 bases). The germline gives CDR1 SGHAT, CDR2 FQNNGV. V was shortened by 5 bases and J by 5 bases, with 17 bases between the two germline ends. This CDR3 is 15 amino acids long. CDR3 protein: CASSLNPLGGDTQYF. The CDR3 nucleotides read TGTGCCAGCAGCCTTAATCCCTTGGGGGGAGATACGCAGTATTTT.

Only one count was recorded for this clone. This chain links TRBV9 with TRBJ2-1; 7 nucleotides agree with TRBD2. The CDR3 contains 14 residues. CDR1 is SGDLS, CDR2 YYNGEE, per germline. The V segment lost 1 base and the J segment 8 bases; nucleotides outside the gene matches: 6. The CDR3 DNA follows: TGTGCCAGCAGCGTACGGGCGGGAGAAGATGAGCAGTTCTTC. This sequence encodes CASSVRAGEDEQFF.

The chain's CDR3 is CASRLRRDREGGKLFF. The CDR3 bases are TGTGCCAGCAGACTCCGCCGGGACAGGGAAGGCGGAAAACTGTTTTTT. The chain is built from TRBV27 and TRBJ1-4, with TRBD1 matching over 9 bases. V was pared by 6 bases and J by 10 bases, with 15 bases of the junction left unmatched. The germline V gene encodes CDR1 MNHEY and CDR2 SMNVEV (reference sequence). The CDR3 runs 16 residues.